The 29 T cell receptor beta chains below come from one sample, sequenced in a study of T and B cells in COVID-19 patients. From blood, about 220-500 ng of genomic DNA served as TRB template. Multiplex PCR with BIOMED2 TRB-A/B primer pools amplified TRB rearrangements. TCRdb used MiXCR to reprocess the multiplex PCR reads, holding one entry per CDR3 protein. The sample yields 8,000 or so distinct CDR3 sequences, 40% seen once. The material sequenced was blood. These receptors all come from a human donor who had recovered from COVID-19.

This chain joins TRBV6-6 and TRBJ1-2; 9 positions match TRBD1. The trim removed 6 bases at V and 3 bases at J, leaving 2 bases unmatched. Germline V gene sequence: CDR1 MNHNY, CDR2 SVGAGI (reference sequence). The CDR3 sequence is 13 residues long. Here the CDR3 DNA reads TGTGCCAGCAGAACAGGGGGCTACTATGGCTACACCTTC. This gives the protein CASRTGGYYGYTF.

Only a few counts were recorded for this clonotype. V and J are TRBV30 and TRBJ2-7; 9 bases fit TRBD1. CDR1 is GTSNPN and CDR2 is SVGIG in the germline V gene (reference sequence). Unmatched junction bases numbered 4, after V lost 8 bases and J lost 2 bases. This CDR3 has 12 residues. The CDR3 loop reads CARGQGPYEQYF. The DNA of the CDR3 is TGTGCCCGGGGACAGGGCCCCTACGAGCAGTACTTC.

This clonotype was observed a handful of times. V gene TRBV19 combines with J gene TRBJ1-6; D gene ambiguous. The CDR3 extends over 16 amino acids. V was shortened by 5 bases and J by 5 bases, with 16 bases between the two germline ends. CDR1 and CDR2 (germline): LNHDA, SQIVND (reference sequence). The CDR3 DNA follows: TGTGCCAGTAGTTCCGGACGGCGAACAAATAATTCACCCCTCCACTTT. Translating gives CASSSGRRTNNSPLHF. Using reference TRBV19 and TRBJ1-6 for the parts outside the CDR3, the full variable domain is DGGITQSPKYLFRKEGQNVTLSCEQNLNHDAMYWYRQDPGQGLRLIYYSQIVNDFQKGDIAEGYSVSREKKESFPLTVTSAQKNPTAFYLCASSSGRRTNNSPLHFGNGTRLTVT.

This clonotype was counted between two and nine times. The rearrangement uses TRBV19 and TRBJ2-3; TRBD2 aligns across 10 bases. The ends lost 5 bases at V and 2 bases at J; junction bases unmatched: 4. The CDR3 consists of 15 residues. Germline assignment: CDR1 LNHDA and CDR2 SQIVND (reference sequence). CDR3 protein: CASSFLAGDTDTQYF. CDR3 DNA: TGTGCCAGTAGTTTCCTAGCGGGGGACACAGATACGCAGTATTTT.

This rearrangement joins TRBV6-5 to TRBJ2-1; D might be TRBD2 (6 bases). The CDR3 has 13 amino acids. CDR1 and CDR2 from the germline V gene are MNHEY and SVGAGI. The V gene lost 0 bases and the J gene lost 13 bases, with 13 bases spanning the gap. CDR3 sequence: CASSYSRGSPQFF. For the CDR3, the DNA is TGTGCCAGCAGTTACTCTCGGGGGTCCCCCCAGTTCTTC.

The rearrangement uses TRBV6-2 or TRBV6-3 and TRBJ2-5; 10 bases fit TRBD1. The CDR3 is 16 amino acids. Germline V lookup: CDR1 MNHEY, CDR2 SVGEGT. The V and J ends lost 6 bases and 1 base, in that order; junction bases with no gene match: 8. CDR3 region: CASRKGTGAFQETQYF. The CDR3 nucleotides read TGTGCCAGCAGAAAAGGGACAGGGGCCTTCCAAGAGACCCAGTACTTC.

This sequence joins TRBV6-5 and TRBJ1-1; the match to TRBD1 covers 9 bases. Germline CDR1 and CDR2: MNHEY and SVGAGI. With 0 bases clipped from V and 0 bases from J, the junction kept 5 bases outside the gene matches. The CDR3 runs 17 residues. The CDR3 spells CASSYSGGQGMNTEAFF. The CDR3 bases are TGTGCCAGCAGTTACTCCGGGGGACAGGGCATGAACACTGAAGCTTTCTTT.

This clonotype was seen a handful of times. The CDR3 spells CASSLLSGAQETQYF. Here the CDR3 DNA reads TGTGCCAGCAGTTTATTGTCCGGGGCCCAAGAGACCCAGTACTTC. This chain uses TRBV12-3 or TRBV12-4 with TRBJ2-5; D possibly uses TRBD1 or TRBD2 (5 bases each). Deletions cut 2 bases from V and 1 base from J, with 11 bases between. There are 15 residues in the CDR3.

There are a few counts of this clonotype. This rearrangement joins TRBV19 to TRBJ1-5, with 7 nucleotides matching TRBD1. The V gene's germline CDR1 is LNHDA and CDR2 SQIVND (reference sequence). The ends lost 8 bases at V and 5 bases at J; junction bases unmatched: 9. The CDR3 totals 14 residues. Here the CDR3 DNA reads TGTGCCAGTTCTCCAGGGGGACGTTATCAGCCCCAGCATTTT. Residues: CASSPGGRYQPQHF.

A few counts support this clonotype. This chain uses TRBV12-3 or TRBV12-4 with TRBJ2-7; TRBD1 might be the D (5 bases). The CDR3 is 13 amino acids. Trimming removed 2 bases from V and 6 bases from J, with 11 bases in between. CDR3 loop: CASSLLQGSEQYV. The CDR3 DNA follows: TGTGCCAGCAGTTTATTGCAGGGCAGCGAGCAGTACGTC.

By share of the sample, this clonotype is medium-sized (0.01 to 0.1%). The V call is TRBV29-1, the J call TRBJ2-7, with a possible D match to TRBD2 (6 bases). The ends were cut back, 6 bases at V and 1 base at J, with 13 bases in the middle. The germline V gene has CDR1 SQVTM and CDR2 ANQGSEA. This CDR3 region has 13 residues. CDR3 sequence (DNA): TGCAGCGTGGGAGGACGGTTATCCTACGAGCAGTACTTC. As protein: CSVGGRLSYEQYF.

The V and J genes are TRBV6-5 and TRBJ2-7; D unresolved. CDR1 is MNHEY and CDR2 is SVGAGI in the germline V gene. CDR3 length equals 14 residues. Trimming removed 2 bases at V and 2 bases at J, with 10 bases between. The CDR3, as DNA: TGTGCCAGCAGTTACAGGGCAGTACCCTACGAGCAGTACTTC. Residues: CASSYRAVPYEQYF.

This clonotype is medium-sized (0.01 to 0.1%) by share. The chain carries TRBV6-5 and TRBJ2-3; a possible D gene is TRBD1 (6 bases). Per germline, CDR1 MNHEY and CDR2 SVGAGI. V lost 6 bases, J lost 0 bases, and 13 bases lay in between. The CDR3 has 15 residues. The CDR3 protein is CASRSDRRSTDTQYF. CDR3 bases: TGTGCCAGCAGATCCGACAGGCGTAGCACAGATACGCAGTATTTT.

This clonotype is medium-sized in the sample. The chain is built from TRBV15 and TRBJ2-2; tentative D call: TRBD1 (6 bases). V shed 5 bases and J shed 6 bases, with 16 bases lying between them. Per the germline V gene, CDR1 is LNHNV and CDR2 is YYDKDF (reference sequence). The CDR3 runs to 15 residues. CDR3 nucleotide sequence: TGTGCCACCAGCCCCCGGGACACCCGTGCCGGGGAGCTGTTTTTT. The encoded protein is CATSPRDTRAGELFF.

In this sample, this clonotype turned up a few times. The chain employs TRBV5-4 and TRBJ2-1, with 8 bases identical to TRBD2. Germline CDR1 reads SGHNT; CDR2 reads YYREEE (reference sequence). The CDR3 runs 16 residues. V was clipped by 4 bases and J by 4 bases; unmatched bases: 10. The chain's CDR3 is CASSLGGGGNYNEQFF. The CDR3 DNA reads as TGTGCCAGCAGCCTGGGGGGCGGGGGGAATTACAATGAGCAGTTCTTC. Filled out from reference TRBV5-4 and TRBJ2-1, the complete variable domain reads ETGVTQSPTHLIKTRGQQVTLRCSSQSGHNTVSWYQQALGQGPQFIFQYYREEENGRGNFPPRFSGLQFPNYSSELNVNALELDDSALYLCASSLGGGGNYNEQFFGPGTRLTVL.

By sample fraction, this clonotype is medium-sized (0.01 to 0.1%). The chain links TRBV29-1 to TRBJ2-5, with TRBD2 matching 11 bases. V lost 5 bases and J lost 0; bases outside the gene matches: 11. Germline loops: CDR1 SQVTM, CDR2 ANQGSEA. This CDR3 has 17 residues. Written as DNA, the CDR3 is TGCAGCGTTCCCCCGAGACTAGCGGGACTCGACCAAGAGACCCAGTACTTC. Its protein is CSVPPRLAGLDQETQYF.

The V gene is TRBV18, the J gene TRBJ2-5; D might be TRBD1 (6 bases). The CDR3 extends over 18 amino acids. Germline assignment: CDR1 KGHSH and CDR2 LQKENI. Trimming shortened V by 6 bases and J by 0 bases, and 23 bases separated the two germline ends. CDR3 in amino acids: CASSRRGLGAQYQETQYF. Here the CDR3 DNA reads TGTGCCAGCTCCCGCAGGGGTCTCGGAGCCCAGTACCAAGAGACCCAGTACTTC.

J is TRBJ1-6 and V is TRBV5-1, with 9 nucleotides matching TRBD1. V lost 4 bases and J lost 10; bases outside the gene matches: 12. Germline V gene data show CDR1 as SGHRS and CDR2 as YFSETQ. The CDR3 length is 16 residues. Here the CDR3 DNA reads TGCGCCAGCAGCACGCAGCAACAGGGGGCCAGGTCACCCCTCCACTTT. This translates into CASSTQQQGARSPLHF.

The V and J genes are TRBV19 and TRBJ2-5, with D tentatively TRBD1 (6 bases). CDR3 length: 14 amino acids. The germline gives CDR1 LNHDA, CDR2 SQIVND (reference sequence). Trimming stripped 4 bases from V and 5 bases from J, with 14 bases between. The CDR3: CASSKGRGRETQYF. In DNA form, the CDR3 reads TGTGCCAGTAGTAAGGGCAGGGGAAGGGAGACCCAGTACTTC.

The sample holds a few counts of this clonotype. DNA for the CDR3: TGTGCCAGTAGTATAGTATCCGGGTCTGGGTCACCCCTCCACTTT. It is translated as CASSIVSGSGSPLHF. V gene TRBV19 combines with J gene TRBJ1-6, with D unclear. CDR3 length: 15 residues. CDR1 and CDR2 from the germline V gene are LNHDA and SQIVND (reference sequence). The germline V and J ends were trimmed by 1 base and 10 bases, with 14 bases remaining between them.

V usage is TRBV5-6 and J usage is TRBJ2-3; 9 positions match TRBD1. The CDR3 length is 15 residues. The V segment lost 4 bases and the J segment 5 bases; nucleotides outside the gene matches: 8. Germline V gene data show CDR1 as SGHDT and CDR2 as YYEEEE. The DNA of the CDR3 is TGTGCCAGCAGCCCTCCGGGACAGGGTCTAGATACGCAGTATTTT. Protein: CASSPPGQGLDTQYF.

Comments on this clonotype: One end of the junction varies from germline; a read error may be responsible. The chain combines TRBV11-3 with TRBJ1-2, with 7 bases aligning to TRBD1. The CDR3 length is 15 residues. Germline CDR1 and CDR2: SGHNT and YENEEA. Written as DNA, the CDR3 is TGTGTCAGCAGCCTACGGACAGGTTGGAACTATGGCTACACCTTC. Its translation: CVSSLRTGWNYGYTF.

There are a few counts of this clonotype. The DNA for the CDR3 is TGTGCCAGCAGATATAGAACACGTAGCTCCTACAATGAGCAGTTCTTC. Protein: CASRYRTRSSYNEQFF. The genes are TRBV6-2 or TRBV6-3 and TRBJ2-1; D uncertain. This CDR3 region has 16 residues. V gave up 6 bases and J gave up 0 bases, with 15 bases separating them. From germline, CDR1 is MNHEY and CDR2 SVGEGT.

V and J are TRBV5-1 and TRBJ2-2; TRBD2 matches at 8 bases. The CDR3 loop spans 16 amino acids. With 0 bases clipped from V and 1 base from J, the junction kept 2 bases outside the gene matches. Germline values: CDR1 SGHRS, CDR2 YFSETQ. The CDR3 protein is CASSLDLAGNTGELFF. In DNA form, the CDR3 reads TGCGCCAGCAGCTTGGATCTAGCGGGGAACACCGGGGAGCTGTTTTTT.

There are a few counts of this clonotype. The rearrangement uses TRBV5-5 and TRBJ1-1; 7 bases match TRBD1. CDR3 length: 15 amino acids. The V segment lost 0 bases and the J segment 1 base; nucleotides outside the gene matches: 3. The germline gives CDR1 SGHKS, CDR2 YYEKEE (reference sequence). CDR3 nucleotides: TGTGCCAGCAGCTTGGGTTCAGGGGGGAACACTGAAGCTTTCTTT. Its translation: CASSLGSGGNTEAFF.

V usage is TRBV12-3 or TRBV12-4 and J usage is TRBJ1-1; the D is unclear. The CDR3 contains 10 residues. The V end lost 1 base, the J end lost 7 bases, and 1 base lay between the germline ends. CDR3 loop: CASSLVEAFF. DNA of the CDR3: TGTGCCAGCAGTTTAGTTGAAGCTTTCTTT.

V is TRBV7-2 and J is TRBJ2-3, with D possibly being TRBD1 (6 bases). V was trimmed by 6 bases and J by 2 bases, leaving 15 bases between them. This CDR3 region has 15 residues. Germline CDR1 is SGHTA and CDR2 is FQGNSA. DNA of the CDR3: TGTGCCAGCAGACCTTCCGGGACAATCACAGATACGCAGTATTTT. This sequence encodes CASRPSGTITDTQYF.

By sample share, this clonotype is medium-sized. The CDR3 DNA is TGTGCCAGTAGTAGGGACAGCTACAATGAGCAGTTCTTC. It translates to CASSRDSYNEQFF. The rearrangement links TRBV19 to TRBJ2-1, with 7 bases identical to TRBD1. The length of the CDR3 is 13 residues. Unmatched junction bases numbered 0, after V lost 4 bases and J lost 3 bases. Germline CDR1 LNHDA, CDR2 SQIVND (reference sequence).

This clonotype was recorded once. This may arise from a read error, as a much more abundant clone is one base away. A read error is likely, as this CDR3 ends without the conserved phenylalanine or tryptophan. The V call is TRBV19, the J call TRBJ2-7, with D possibly matching TRBD2 (6 bases). This CDR3 is built from 14 residues. Trimming left V 4 bases short and J 4 bases short, with 14 bases between. Germline-derived CDR1 and CDR2 are LNHDA and SQIVND (reference sequence). The CDR3 loop reads CASSKGRTEYEQYL. The CDR3 DNA follows: TGTGCCAGTAGTAAGGGGAGGACGGAATACGAGCAGTACTTA.